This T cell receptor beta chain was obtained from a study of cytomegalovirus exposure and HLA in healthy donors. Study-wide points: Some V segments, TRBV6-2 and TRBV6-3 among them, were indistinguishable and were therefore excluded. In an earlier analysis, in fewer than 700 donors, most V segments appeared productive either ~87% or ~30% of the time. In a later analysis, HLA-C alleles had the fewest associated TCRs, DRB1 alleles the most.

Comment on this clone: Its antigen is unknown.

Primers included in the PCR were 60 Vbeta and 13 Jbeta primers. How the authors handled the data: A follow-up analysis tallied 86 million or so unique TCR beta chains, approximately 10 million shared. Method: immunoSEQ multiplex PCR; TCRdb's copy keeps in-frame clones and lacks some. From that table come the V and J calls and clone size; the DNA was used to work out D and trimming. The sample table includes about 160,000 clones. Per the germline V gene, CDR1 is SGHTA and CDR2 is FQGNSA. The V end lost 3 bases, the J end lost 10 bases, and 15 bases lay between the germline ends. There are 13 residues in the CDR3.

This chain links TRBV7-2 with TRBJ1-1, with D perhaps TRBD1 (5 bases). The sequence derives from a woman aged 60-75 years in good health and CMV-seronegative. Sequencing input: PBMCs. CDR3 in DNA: TGTGCCAGCAGCTTTGGGGGGTCTCTCGGAGCTTTCTTT. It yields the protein CASSFGGSLGAFF. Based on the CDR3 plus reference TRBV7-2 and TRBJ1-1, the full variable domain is GAGVSQSPSNKVTEKGKDVELRCDPISGHTALYWYRQSLGQGLEFLIYFQGNSAPDKSGLPSDRFSAERTGGSVSTLTIQRTQQEDSAVYLCASSFGGSLGAFFGQGTRLTVV.